Shown below are 20 T cell receptor beta chains from a single sample sequenced in a study of shared clonotypes between healthy human individuals. TCRdb keeps only in-frame clones here, not all; method: immunoSEQ multiplex PCR. Of about 480,000 clones in the sample, 75% to 80% were seen once. Sequenced: PBMCs. The receptor set was obtained from a woman aged 40-49 years in good health. Some clones in this sample may be carry-over from other donors' samples.

This clone was seen only once. The V call is TRBV7-2, the J call TRBJ2-5; no definite D call. With 4 bases removed from V and 7 bases from J, the gap between germline ends came to 16 bases. Germline values: CDR1 SGHTA, CDR2 FQGNSA. This CDR3 is built from 14 residues. The CDR3 loop reads CASSSPSSPGTQYF. CDR3 bases: TGTGCCAGCAGCTCGCCTTCCTCACCAGGGACCCAGTACTTC.

The gene calls are TRBV1 and TRBJ2-2; the D call of TRBD2 is as the table states it, not checked on the DNA. TRBV1 is flagged as a pseudogene. CDR3 length equals 16 residues. For the CDR3, the DNA is TGCACCAGCAGCCAAAGAGGGCTAGAGGACACCGGGGAGCTGTTTTTT. This encodes CTSSQRGLEDTGELFF.

This clone has only a few counts. The chain uses TRBV9 and TRBJ1-1, with D possibly matching TRBD1 (5 bases). The CDR3 is 14 residues long. V was trimmed by 4 bases and J by 1 base, leaving 11 bases between them. Germline CDR1 and CDR2: SGDLS and YYNGEE. Here the CDR3 reads CASSREGRNTEAFF. CDR3 in DNA: TGTGCCAGCAGCAGAGAGGGGAGGAACACTGAAGCTTTCTTT.

This clone appeared once. The sample contains more than one DNA sequence encoding this CDR3. The chain has TRBV4-3 and TRBJ2-1; 9 nucleotides line up with TRBD2. The CDR3 loop spans 16 amino acids. J lost 3 bases, V lost 0 bases, and 3 bases had no gene match. In germline, CDR1 is LGHNA, CDR2 YSLEER. CDR3: CASSQEGLAGYNEQFF. CDR3 sequence (DNA): TGCGCCAGCAGCCAAGAGGGACTAGCAGGCTACAATGAGCAGTTCTTC.

This clone was detected only a few times. CDR3 in amino acids: CASSEYSNQPQHF. The CDR3 DNA reads TGCGCCAGCAGTGAATATAGCAATCAGCCCCAGCATTTT. The rearrangement joins TRBV10-2 to TRBJ1-5; D not resolved. V lost 3 bases and J lost 0, with 3 bases in between. Per germline, CDR1 WSHSY and CDR2 SAAADI. There are 13 residues in the CDR3.

The gene calls are TRBV9 and TRBJ1-2, with a tentative D call TRBD1 (5 bases). Per the germline V gene, CDR1 is SGDLS and CDR2 is YYNGEE. The CDR3 totals 15 residues. Trimming left V 4 bases short and J 0 bases short, with 13 bases between. In DNA form, the CDR3 reads TGTGCCAGCAGCCCGGGACGGGCAGCTAACTATGGCTACACCTTC. This sequence encodes CASSPGRAANYGYTF.

The chain uses TRBV30 and TRBJ1-5, with D unresolved. CDR3 length: 13 residues. Germline CDR1 reads GTSNPN; CDR2 reads SVGIG (reference sequence). Trimming stripped 5 bases from V and 3 bases from J, with 11 bases between. The CDR3 here is CAWGNPNNQPQHF. CDR3 DNA sequence: TGTGCCTGGGGTAATCCCAACAATCAGCCCCAGCATTTT.

This sequence joins TRBV29-1 and TRBJ2-5; 8 nucleotides line up with TRBD2. The CDR3 contains 16 residues. Germline values: CDR1 SQVTM, CDR2 ANQGSEA. The trim removed 5 bases at V and 5 bases at J, leaving 16 bases unmatched. CDR3 sequence reads: CSVSPSSGGPGETQYF. The CDR3 DNA is TGCAGCGTTAGCCCCTCGTCGGGAGGGCCGGGGGAGACCCAGTACTTC.

This sequence joins TRBV7-8 and TRBJ2-1; 7 bases agree with TRBD2. This CDR3 spans 16 amino acids. V lost 1 base, J lost 4 bases, and 7 bases stayed unmatched. CDR1 is SGHVS and CDR2 is FQNEAQ in the germline V gene. The CDR3 DNA follows: TGTGCCAGCAGCTTAGTCGGGCTAGCGGCATACAATGAGCAGTTCTTC. It yields the protein CASSLVGLAAYNEQFF.

V usage is TRBV4-2 and J usage is TRBJ1-3; D might be TRBD1 (6 bases). V dropped 1 base and J dropped 0 bases, with 7 bases sitting between them. The CDR3 has 15 amino acids. Germline assignment: CDR1 LGHNA and CDR2 YNFKEQ. The CDR3 sequence: CASSQGTVSGNTIYF. Written as DNA, the CDR3 is TGTGCCAGCAGCCAAGGGACAGTCTCTGGAAACACCATATATTTT.

The chain is built from TRBV30 and TRBJ1-2, with D tentatively TRBD1 (6 bases). Trimming removed 2 bases at V and 3 bases at J, with 10 bases between. Per the germline V gene, CDR1 is GTSNPN and CDR2 is SVGIG (reference sequence). The CDR3 runs 13 residues. The CDR3 region has the DNA TGTGCCTGGAGTTTAGGGGGACACTATGGCTACACCTTC. It yields the protein CAWSLGGHYGYTF.

The CDR3 coding sequence is TGTGCCAGCAGCCCTAACAGTAATGAAAAACTGTTTTTT. Amino acids: CASSPNSNEKLFF. This chain connects TRBV7-9 to TRBJ1-4; D is unresolved. This CDR3 spans 13 amino acids. The V gene lost 5 bases and the J gene lost 4 bases, with 8 bases spanning the gap. Germline lookup yields CDR1 SEHNR and CDR2 FQNEAQ (reference sequence).

This clone was counted once. The V gene is TRBV7-9, the J gene TRBJ2-1, with 14 bases matching TRBD2. CDR3 length: 15 amino acids. V lost 3 bases to trimming and J lost 5 bases; unmatched junction nucleotides: 0. Looked up from germline, CDR1 is SEHNR and CDR2 is FQNEAQ (reference sequence). The CDR3 here is CASSLTSGRDNEQFF. The CDR3 DNA follows: TGTGCCAGCAGCTTGACTAGCGGGAGGGACAATGAGCAGTTCTTC.

V gene TRBV7-9 combines with J gene TRBJ2-7, with 8 bases lining up with TRBD2. Germline CDR1 SEHNR, CDR2 FQNEAQ (reference sequence). The CDR3 sequence is 14 residues long. V shed 5 bases and J 5 bases; nucleotides not matched to a gene: 8. In DNA, the CDR3 is TGTGCCAGCAGCCCTCGGGGGGGCTACGACGAGCAGTACTTC. This codes for CASSPRGGYDEQYF.

The J gene is TRBJ2-3, the V gene TRBV27; 10 nucleotides align to TRBD2. The trim removed 5 bases at V and 2 bases at J, leaving 10 bases unmatched. The CDR3 runs to 17 residues. Germline V gene data show CDR1 as MNHEY and CDR2 as SMNVEV (reference sequence). DNA for the CDR3: TGTGCCAGCAGTAGAAAGACTAGCGGGTACCACACAGATACGCAGTATTTT. It encodes CASSRKTSGYHTDTQYF.

This clone came up once. The CDR3 sequence is CASSLAATSGQETQYF. CDR3 coding DNA: TGTGCCAGCAGTTTAGCGGCGACTAGCGGACAAGAGACCCAGTACTTC. The chain uses TRBV28 and TRBJ2-5, with TRBD2 identical over 9 bases. Germline values: CDR1 MDHEN, CDR2 SYDVKM. The trim removed 2 bases at V and 2 bases at J, leaving 6 bases unmatched. The CDR3 is 16 amino acids.

V is TRBV28 and J is TRBJ1-1, with D unresolved. The CDR3 covers 15 residues. Germline loops: CDR1 MDHEN, CDR2 SYDVKM. V was shortened by 6 bases and J by 0 bases, with 14 bases between the two germline ends. CDR3 region: CASRPPSGVNTEAFF. The DNA for the CDR3 is TGTGCCAGCAGACCACCTTCCGGGGTGAACACTGAAGCTTTCTTT.

The rearrangement links TRBV6-6 to TRBJ2-7; 10 bases match TRBD2. The CDR3 consists of 14 residues. Germline V gene sequence: CDR1 MNHNY, CDR2 SVGAGI (reference sequence). V was clipped by 4 bases and J by 7 bases; unmatched bases: 7. Here the CDR3 reads CASSSSGSRDEQYF. The CDR3 nucleotides read TGTGCCAGCAGTTCTAGCGGGAGTCGCGATGAGCAGTACTTC.

The CDR3 DNA sequence: TGTGCCAGCAGCTTAGAGGTCTGGAGTGGGAATGAGCAGTTCTTC. It encodes CASSLEVWSGNEQFF. This chain joins TRBV5-5 and TRBJ2-1; D ambiguous. Germline-derived CDR1 and CDR2 are SGHKS and YYEKEE (reference sequence). V lost 2 bases and J 7 bases, leaving 16 bases between the germline ends. The CDR3 loop spans 15 amino acids.

The J gene is TRBJ1-5, the V gene TRBV28; the D is unclear. The CDR3 is 16 amino acids. Trimming pared 5 bases from V and 3 bases from J, leaving 17 bases between. The V gene's germline CDR1 is MDHEN and CDR2 SYDVKM. This CDR3 reads CASSPPGLAVNQPQHF. Here the CDR3 DNA reads TGTGCCAGCAGTCCCCCCGGGTTGGCCGTCAATCAGCCCCAGCATTTT. The full variable domain, with the rest looked up from reference TRBV28 and TRBJ1-5, is DVKVTQSSRYLVKRTGEKVFLECVQDMDHENMFWYRQDPGLGLRLIYFSYDVKMKEKGDIPEGYSVSREKKERFSLILESASTNQTSMYLCASSPPGLAVNQPQHFGDGTRLSIL.